These 7 T cell receptor beta chains were all obtained from the same sample, sequenced in a study of shared clonotypes between healthy human individuals. TCRdb's table, derived via immunoSEQ multiplex PCR, lists solely in-frame clones and lacks some. The sample yields 450,000 to 600,000 clones, more than 65% seen once. The material sequenced was PBMCs. These receptors were taken from a woman between 40 and 50 years old in good health. Some clones in this sample may be carry-over from other donors' samples.

This clone has just one count. The rearrangement joins TRBV28 to TRBJ1-5; TRBD1 agrees at 9 bases. Germline CDR1 reads MDHEN; CDR2 reads SYDVKM. Trimming took 2 bases from V and 7 from J; bases not matched to a gene: 3. This CDR3 has 14 residues. As DNA, the CDR3 is TGTGCCAGCAGTTTAAGACAGGGGGGGCAGCCCCAGCATTTT. Protein sequence: CASSLRQGGQPQHF.

The chain is built from TRBV18 and TRBJ1-1; D unclear. Germline lookup yields CDR1 KGHSH and CDR2 LQKENI. This CDR3 contains 13 residues. Trimming stripped 4 bases from V and 5 bases from J, with 11 bases between. CDR3 sequence (DNA): TGTGCCAGCTCACAATCTACGGATACTGAAGCTTTCTTT. It codes for CASSQSTDTEAFF.

The rearrangement joins TRBV5-5 to TRBJ2-3, with 11 bases aligning to TRBD2. The V segment lost 2 bases and the J segment 3 bases; nucleotides outside the gene matches: 5. The V gene's germline CDR1 is SGHKS and CDR2 YYEKEE (reference sequence). The CDR3 loop spans 16 amino acids. The DNA for the CDR3 is TGTGCCAGCAGCTTATTAGCGGGAGGGGGTACAGATACGCAGTATTTT. This codes for CASSLLAGGGTDTQYF.

The chain recombines TRBV4-1 with TRBJ2-5; tentative D call: TRBD1 (5 bases). Trimming left V 1 base short and J 2 bases short, with 14 bases between. From germline, CDR1 is MGHRA and CDR2 YSYEKL. This CDR3 is built from 16 residues. In nucleotides, the CDR3 is TGCGCCAGCAGCCAAGGAACTACAGGAAGGCAAGAGACCCAGTACTTC. Protein: CASSQGTTGRQETQYF.

The chain is built from TRBV11-1 and TRBJ1-4, with D unclear. The V end lost 1 base, the J end lost 5 bases, and 5 bases lay between the germline ends. Looked up from germline, CDR1 is SGHAT and CDR2 is FQDESV (reference sequence). This CDR3 contains 13 residues. CDR3 in DNA: TGTGCCAGCAGCTTAGTCAAGAATGAAAAACTGTTTTTT. Translating gives CASSLVKNEKLFF.

V usage is TRBV5-1 and J usage is TRBJ2-1; D gene ambiguous. There are 14 residues in the CDR3. The germline gives CDR1 SGHRS, CDR2 YFSETQ. V was shortened by 7 bases and J by 2 bases, with 13 bases between the two germline ends. CDR3 residues: CASGPYGPYNEQFF. CDR3 sequence (DNA): TGCGCCAGCGGTCCCTACGGACCCTACAATGAGCAGTTCTTC.

The J gene is TRBJ2-7, the V gene TRBV7-9, with D possibly matching TRBD2 (5 bases). The V end was cut by 3 bases, the J end by 3 bases, with 9 bases between. The CDR3 covers 13 residues. The germline V gene has CDR1 SEHNR and CDR2 FQNEAQ (reference sequence). DNA of the CDR3: TGTGCCAGCAGCTTTTTCGGGGACTACGAGCAGTACTTC. It specifies CASSFFGDYEQYF. Supplemented by reference TRBV7-9 and TRBJ2-7, the full variable domain reads DTGVSQNPRHKITKRGQNVTFRCDPISEHNRLYWYRQTLGQGPEFLTYFQNEAQLEKSRLLSDRFSAERPKGSFSTLEIQRTEQGDSAMYLCASSFFGDYEQYFGPGTRLTVT.